A single TCR beta chain is shown here with its context. These data come from a study of shared clonotypes between healthy human individuals. Germline V gives CDR1 KGHSH, CDR2 LQKENI. CDR3 length: 11 amino acids. Trimming removed 4 bases from V and 8 bases from J, with 5 bases in between. The repertoire was sequenced with immunoSEQ multiplex PCR; TCRdb's copy has only in-frame clones and lacks some. Of about a million clones listed, approximately 77% are singletons. Into CD45RA+ naive and CD45RA-negative memory subsets, the CD4+ cells were split. The sample consisted of memory CD4+ T cells from PBMCs. Subset of the sample: CD45RA-negative fraction. The clonotype originates from a man aged 18 to 29 in good health. Some clones in this sample may be carry-over from other donors' samples. This sequence joins TRBV18 and TRBJ1-4; D unclear. The CDR3 is CASSQGEKLFF. CDR3 bases: TGTGCCAGCTCACAAGGGGAAAAACTGTTTTTT. The full variable domain, in which reference TRBV18 and TRBJ1-4 provide the parts outside the CDR3, is NAGVMQNPRHLVRRRGQEARLRCSPMKGHSHVYWYRQLPEEGLKFMVYLQKENIIDESGMPKERFSAEFPKEGPSILRIQQVVRGDSAAYFCASSQGEKLFFGSGTQLSVL.